Following are 4 T cell receptor beta chains from one sample sequenced in a study of cytomegalovirus exposure and HLA in healthy donors. The study ran its PCR with 60 Vbeta and 13 Jbeta primers. Produced via immunoSEQ multiplex PCR; TCRdb's table is partial and in-frame only. The repertoire holds under 150,000 clones, with 76% as singletons. The sequencing input was PBMCs. The origin of the receptors is a woman aged 40 to 49 in good health and CMV-seronegative.

The J gene is TRBJ2-1, the V gene TRBV5-1; 8 nucleotides align to TRBD2. Germline CDR1 and CDR2: SGHRS and YFSETQ. Unmatched junction bases numbered 8, after V lost 1 base and J lost 8 bases. This CDR3 has 15 amino acids. The CDR3 coding sequence is TGCGCCAGCAGCTTGATCCGGGGGGGCAGCGATGAGCAGTTCTTC. Protein product: CASSLIRGGSDEQFF.

The genes are TRBV5-6 and TRBJ1-2; D call uncertain. The germline gives CDR1 SGHDT, CDR2 YYEEEE. This CDR3 spans 12 amino acids. Trimming removed 4 bases from V and 7 bases from J, with 11 bases in between. The CDR3 DNA follows: TGTGCCAGCAGCACGACGGGAGCTGGCTACACCTTC. As protein: CASSTTGAGYTF.

The chain links TRBV5-1 to TRBJ2-7, with 9 bases aligning to TRBD1. The trim removed 3 bases at V and 2 bases at J, leaving 6 bases unmatched. The germline CDR1 and CDR2 sequences are SGHRS and YFSETQ. The CDR3 has 15 residues. The CDR3 DNA follows: TGCGCCAGCAGCTCCGAGGACAGGGGTCCCTACGAGCAGTACTTC. It specifies CASSSEDRGPYEQYF.

This chain links TRBV29-1 with TRBJ1-1, with 7 bases fitting TRBD1. V lost 7 bases and J lost 2; bases outside the gene matches: 10. The CDR3 runs 14 residues. Germline CDR1 SQVTM, CDR2 ANQGSEA. Written as DNA, the CDR3 is TGCAGCGCCCAATCCGGGACAGCAAACACTGAAGCTTTCTTT. Translating gives CSAQSGTANTEAFF.